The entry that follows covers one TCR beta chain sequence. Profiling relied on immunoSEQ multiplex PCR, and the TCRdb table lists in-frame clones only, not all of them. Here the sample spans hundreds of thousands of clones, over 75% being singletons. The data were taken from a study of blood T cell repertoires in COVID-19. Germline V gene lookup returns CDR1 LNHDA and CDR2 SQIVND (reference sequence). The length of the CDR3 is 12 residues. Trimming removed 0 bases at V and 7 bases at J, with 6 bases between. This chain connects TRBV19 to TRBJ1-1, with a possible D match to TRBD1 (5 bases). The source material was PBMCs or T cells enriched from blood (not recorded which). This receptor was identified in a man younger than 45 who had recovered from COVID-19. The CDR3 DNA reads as TGTGCCAGTAGTATAGATCAGGGTGAAGCTTTCTTT. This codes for CASSIDQGEAFF.